Shown below are 26 T cell receptor beta chains from a single sample sequenced in a study of blood T cell repertoires in COVID-19. TCRdb's copy holds only in-frame clones and misses some; the assay was immunoSEQ multiplex PCR. Of approximately 61,000 clones listed, under 85% are singletons. The sequenced sample was peripheral blood. All receptors derive from a woman aged 65 to 85 with acute or convalescent COVID-19.

In its sample, this clone was seen many times. The rearrangement joins TRBV18 to TRBJ2-1; the D gene is possibly TRBD2 (5 bases). The CDR3 is 14 amino acids. From germline, CDR1 is KGHSH and CDR2 LQKENI. Trimming left V 6 bases short and J 6 bases short, with 15 bases between. DNA for the CDR3: TGTGCCAGCTCGGGAGTCACGCTAGGCAATGAGCAGTTCTTC. Residues: CASSGVTLGNEQFF.

This rearrangement joins TRBV3-1 (or the pseudogene TRBV3-2) to TRBJ2-1, with D hard to call. Trimming cost V 3 bases and J 10 bases, with 13 bases left between them. There are 13 residues in the CDR3. Germline assignment: CDR1 LGHDT and CDR2 YNNKEL (reference sequence). The CDR3 coding sequence is TGTGCCAGCAGCCACCATAGTTTGAGGGAGCAGTTCTTC. Protein sequence: CASSHHSLREQFF.

The CDR3 coding sequence is TGTGCCAGCAGGAGGGCTTTTCGAGATCCCTTAGCCAAAAACATTCAGTACTTC. Translation gives CASRRAFRDPLAKNIQYF. This chain links TRBV7-2 with TRBJ2-4; TRBD2 might be the D (5 bases). Per the germline V gene, CDR1 is SGHTA and CDR2 is FQGNSA. The CDR3 loop spans 18 amino acids. Trimming left V 6 bases short and J 0 bases short, with 21 bases between.

This CDR3 reads CASRGLAGAQETQYF. The DNA of the CDR3 is TGCGCCAGCAGAGGTCTAGCGGGGGCCCAAGAGACCCAGTACTTC. The rearrangement links TRBV5-1 to TRBJ2-5, with TRBD2 matching over 10 bases. The CDR3 loop spans 15 amino acids. The V and J ends lost 5 bases and 1 base, in that order; junction bases with no gene match: 5. Looked up from germline, CDR1 is SGHRS and CDR2 is YFSETQ.

This rearrangement joins TRBV9 to TRBJ1-2; 8 nucleotides align to TRBD1. The CDR3 loop spans 14 amino acids. Germline V gives CDR1 SGDLS, CDR2 YYNGEE. The V and J ends lost 0 bases and 4 bases, in that order; junction bases with no gene match: 2. CDR3 sequence reads: CASSVGDRTYGYTF. The CDR3 DNA sequence: TGTGCCAGCAGCGTAGGGGACAGGACCTATGGCTACACCTTC.

This chain connects TRBV27 to TRBJ1-1; TRBD1 agrees at 9 bases. V lost 0 bases to trimming and J lost 5 bases; unmatched junction nucleotides: 16. Germline CDR1 MNHEY, CDR2 SMNVEV (reference sequence). The CDR3 spans 19 residues. The CDR3 DNA is TGTGCCAGCAGTTTATCCGGGACAGGGTACCTGGGTCGGGGAACTGAAGCTTTCTTT. Protein product: CASSLSGTGYLGRGTEAFF.

This clone is termed medium-sized (0.01 to 0.1%). The chain has TRBV2 and TRBJ2-3; TRBD2 agrees at 9 bases. Germline V gene data show CDR1 as SNHLY and CDR2 as FYNNEI. J was trimmed by 6 bases and V by 9 bases; bases with no gene match: 13. The CDR3 has 15 amino acids. The CDR3 coding sequence is TGTGCCAGTATACCGGGACTAGCACCCTCGGATACGCAGTATTTT. It yields the protein CASIPGLAPSDTQYF. Based on the CDR3 plus reference TRBV2 and TRBJ2-3, the full variable domain is EPEVTQTPSHQVTQMGQEVILRCVPISNHLYFYWYRQILGQKVEFLVSFYNNEISEKSEIFDDQFSVERPDGSNFTLKIRSTKLEDSAMYFCASIPGLAPSDTQYFGPGTRLTVL.

V is TRBV10-3 and J is TRBJ1-1, with TRBD1 identical over 9 bases. Germline CDR1 reads ENHRY; CDR2 reads SYGVKD. This CDR3 has 13 amino acids. V shed 6 bases, J shed 3 bases, and the junction held 2 bases outside the gene matches. CDR3 sequence: CAISRDRDTEAFF. The CDR3 coding sequence is TGTGCCATCAGCCGGGACAGGGACACTGAAGCTTTCTTT.

This rearrangement joins TRBV5-4 to TRBJ1-1, with TRBD1 identical over 7 bases. Germline CDR1 reads SGHNT; CDR2 reads YYREEE (reference sequence). The CDR3 loop spans 15 amino acids. J gave up 3 bases and V 4 bases, and 9 bases lay outside the gene matches. CDR3 loop: CASSNPQTGHTEAFF. CDR3 in DNA: TGTGCCAGCAGCAACCCGCAGACAGGGCACACTGAAGCTTTCTTT.

The chain couples TRBV9 to TRBJ2-7; D is possibly TRBD2 (5 bases). Germline CDR1 SGDLS, CDR2 YYNGEE. Trimming cost V 4 bases and J 2 bases, with 13 bases left between them. The CDR3 is made up of 14 amino acids. In nucleotides, the CDR3 is TGTGCCAGCAGCCCACTAGGGTTAACCTACGAGCAGTACTTC. Amino acids: CASSPLGLTYEQYF.

This chain joins TRBV12-3 or TRBV12-4 and TRBJ2-2, with unresolved D. V lost 7 bases, J lost 5 bases, and 8 bases lay in between. The CDR3 is made up of 12 amino acids. This CDR3 is CASTALTGELFF. CDR3 nucleotide sequence: TGTGCCAGCACTGCGTTAACCGGGGAGCTGTTTTTT.

The chain is built from TRBV6-5 and TRBJ1-6; TRBD1 matches at 10 bases. The CDR3 spans 16 residues. Trimming took 2 bases from V and 7 from J; bases not matched to a gene: 5. The germline V gene has CDR1 MNHEY and CDR2 SVGAGI. In DNA, the CDR3 is TGTGCCAGCAGTTACGGGGGGACAGGGGACAATTCACCCCTCCACTTT. Encoded protein: CASSYGGTGDNSPLHF.

This chain uses TRBV6-5 with TRBJ1-1; perhaps TRBD1 as D (6 bases). Trimming left V 5 bases short and J 0 bases short, with 13 bases between. Germline assignment: CDR1 MNHEY and CDR2 SVGAGI. There are 15 residues in the CDR3. CDR3 DNA sequence: TGTGCCAGCAGTCCCTGGACAGATATGAACACTGAAGCTTTCTTT. It codes for CASSPWTDMNTEAFF.

The chain couples TRBV2 to TRBJ2-7, with 11 nucleotides matching TRBD1. V trimming: 4 bases; J trimming: 6 bases; junction bases outside the gene matches: 8. This CDR3 spans 15 amino acids. Per the germline V gene, CDR1 is SNHLY and CDR2 is FYNNEI. The CDR3 sequence: CASSVGDRGSSEQYF. In nucleotides, the CDR3 is TGTGCCAGCAGTGTTGGGGACAGGGGGAGTTCCGAGCAGTACTTC.

This rearrangement joins TRBV5-1 to TRBJ2-2, with 7 positions matching TRBD1. The CDR3 contains 15 residues. CDR1 is SGHRS, CDR2 YFSETQ, per germline. Trimming at V came to 4 bases and at J to 2 bases, leaving 5 bases not matched to a gene. The CDR3 bases are TGCGCCAGCAGCCAGGGGACAGAAAACACCGGGGAGCTGTTTTTT. This codes for CASSQGTENTGELFF.

The chain is built from TRBV29-1 and TRBJ1-5; a weak D match, TRBD1 (5 bases). Germline lookup yields CDR1 SQVTM and CDR2 ANQGSEA. The germline V and J ends were trimmed by 7 bases and 9 bases, with 16 bases remaining between them. This CDR3 has 12 amino acids. CDR3 loop: CSAGTGDGPQHF. In nucleotides, the CDR3 is TGCAGCGCGGGAACGGGGGACGGGCCCCAGCATTTT.

The gene calls are TRBV28 and TRBJ2-1; D is possibly TRBD2 (6 bases). The CDR3 contains 13 residues. The V end was cut by 6 bases, the J end by 5 bases, with 11 bases between. CDR1 and CDR2 (germline): MDHEN, SYDVKM. CDR3 sequence reads: CASREGTHNEQFF. In DNA, the CDR3 is TGTGCCAGCAGGGAGGGCACCCACAATGAGCAGTTCTTC.

The chain carries TRBV5-1 and TRBJ2-5, with 7 bases lining up with TRBD1. CDR3 length: 16 residues. Germline V lookup: CDR1 SGHRS, CDR2 YFSETQ. Losses at the gene ends were 4 bases for V and 5 bases for J; bases not matched to a gene: 14. The DNA of the CDR3 is TGCGCCAGCAGCGTGTCGGGACAGCTACCGGAGGAGACCCAGTACTTC. It specifies CASSVSGQLPEETQYF.

The J gene is TRBJ2-7, the V gene TRBV5-1; 9 bases line up with TRBD1. The CDR3 has 16 amino acids. The germline V gene has CDR1 SGHRS and CDR2 YFSETQ. V lost 4 bases, J lost 4 bases, and 12 bases stayed unmatched. In DNA, the CDR3 is TGCGCCAGCAGCACAGGGGGCGCGTTTGGTTGGTACGAGCAGTACTTC. This gives the protein CASSTGGAFGWYEQYF.

This chain joins TRBV3-1 (or the pseudogene TRBV3-2) and TRBJ2-3; 9 nucleotides agree with TRBD2. The J segment lost 2 bases and the V segment lost 1 base, leaving 4 bases of the junction unmatched. This CDR3 has 16 amino acids. The V gene's germline CDR1 is LGHDT and CDR2 YNNKEL (reference sequence). The CDR3 bases are TGTGCCAGCAGCCAAGGGGCTAGCGGGGTCACAGATACGCAGTATTTT. Encoded protein: CASSQGASGVTDTQYF.

The rearrangement joins TRBV5-5 to TRBJ2-7; a weak D match, TRBD1 (6 bases). The CDR3 runs 12 residues. Trimming pared 3 bases from V and 5 bases from J, leaving 9 bases between. CDR1 and CDR2 (germline): SGHKS, YYEKEE (reference sequence). For the CDR3, the DNA is TGTGCCAGCAGCTGGGCAGGGGACGAGCAGTACTTC. Protein product: CASSWAGDEQYF.

This sequence joins TRBV27 and TRBJ2-3; TRBD2 is a possible D gene (5 bases). CDR3 size: 19 residues. Looked up from germline, CDR1 is MNHEY and CDR2 is SMNVEV (reference sequence). Trimming took off 0 bases at V and 0 bases at J, with 19 bases between the two ends. CDR3 in amino acids: CASSLSRDLWVSSTDTQYF. CDR3 in DNA: TGTGCCAGCAGTTTATCGAGGGATCTTTGGGTGTCTAGCACAGATACGCAGTATTTT.

CDR3 bases: TGTGCCAGCAGCTTAGACAGGGCTAAAGCTTTCTTT. Its protein product is CASSLDRAKAFF. The chain recombines TRBV7-9 with TRBJ1-1, with D maybe TRBD1 (6 bases). The CDR3 has 12 residues. With 1 base removed from V and 9 bases from J, the gap between germline ends came to 9 bases. Germline V gene data show CDR1 as SEHNR and CDR2 as FQNEAQ (reference sequence).

The chain carries TRBV11-3 and TRBJ2-1, with 11 bases that match TRBD2. The germline CDR1 and CDR2 sequences are SGHNT and YENEEA. V lost 1 base and J lost 4; bases outside the gene matches: 3. This CDR3 has 16 residues. The CDR3 bases are TGTGCCAGCAGCTTAGGGGGACTAGCGGTTTACAATGAGCAGTTCTTC. Its translation is CASSLGGLAVYNEQFF. The full variable domain, rest sourced from reference TRBV11-3 and TRBJ2-1, is EAGVVQSPRYKIIEKKQPVAFWCNPISGHNTLYWYLQNLGQGPELLIRYENEEAVDDSQLPKDRFSAERLKGVDSTLKIQPAELGDSAVYLCASSLGGLAVYNEQFFGPGTRLTVL.

A single count supports this clone. The chain has TRBV7-9 and TRBJ2-5; tentative D call: TRBD2 (6 bases). Germline V gene lookup returns CDR1 SEHNR and CDR2 FQNEAQ (reference sequence). CDR3 length equals 16 residues. Trimming left V 5 bases short and J 2 bases short, with 18 bases between. The CDR3 here is CASSNRGAGTQETQYF. The CDR3 region has the DNA TGTGCCAGCAGCAACCGGGGAGCGGGTACACAAGAGACCCAGTACTTC.

The rearrangement links TRBV29-1 to TRBJ2-3, with a weak D call TRBD2 (7 bases). CDR1 and CDR2 from the germline V gene are SQVTM and ANQGSEA. The V end was cut by 2 bases, the J end by 2 bases, with 14 bases between. There are 15 residues in the CDR3. The CDR3 DNA sequence: TGCAGCGTTGAAAGGAAGGGGGGGGACACAGATACGCAGTATTTT. Translated, it gives CSVERKGGDTDTQYF.